A single sample gave rise to the 3 T cell receptor beta chains below, sequenced in a study of blood T cell repertoires in COVID-19. Here immunoSEQ multiplex PCR was the method, and the copy in TCRdb shows in-frame clones only, minus some. The table has roughly 190,000 clones, 84% seen once. Sequenced input: PBMCs or T cells enriched from blood (not recorded which). These receptors all come from a young woman who had been exposed to COVID-19.

The chain combines TRBV13 with TRBJ1-2; possible D gene TRBD1, 6 bases. The germline V and J ends were trimmed by 4 bases and 10 bases, with 13 bases remaining between them. Germline V gene lookup returns CDR1 PRHDT and CDR2 FYEKMQ (reference sequence). This CDR3 region has 12 residues. CDR3 bases: TGTGCCAGCAGCTCGGACAGCCAATTCTACACCTTC. Translating it yields CASSSDSQFYTF.

The chain combines TRBV2 with TRBJ2-6; 8 positions agree with TRBD1. The J segment lost 0 bases and the V segment lost 6 bases, leaving 7 bases of the junction unmatched. Germline CDR1 is SNHLY and CDR2 is FYNNEI. There are 17 residues in the CDR3. The CDR3 loop is CASSAPGTGSGANVLTF. In nucleotides, the CDR3 is TGTGCCAGCAGCGCCCCCGGGACAGGCTCTGGGGCCAACGTCCTGACTTTC.

This clone has a handful of counts. The chain combines TRBV19 with TRBJ2-2; the D gene is possibly TRBD2 (6 bases). The CDR3 loop spans 15 amino acids. Germline values: CDR1 LNHDA, CDR2 SQIVND (reference sequence). With 7 bases removed from V and 7 bases from J, the gap between germline ends came to 19 bases. CDR3 coding DNA: TGTGCCAGTACCAAATCTGGCGGGGCGGACGGGGAGCTGTTTTTT. Encoded protein: CASTKSGGADGELFF.